This T cell receptor (beta chain) was identified in a study of cytomegalovirus exposure and HLA in healthy donors. Notes on the study in general: There were reportedly fewer N-insertions in an Asian-associated ancestry cluster than the roughly 610-donor mean, in a later analysis.

The V end was cut by 2 bases, the J end by 1 base, with 11 bases between. The CDR3 is 16 residues long. Germline V CDR1 and CDR2: MNHNS, SASEGT. Researchers ran the PCR with 60 Vbeta and 13 Jbeta primers. Produced via immunoSEQ multiplex PCR; TCRdb's table is partial and in-frame only. Among 50,000 to 65,000 clones listed, about three quarters were seen once. This clone was seen once. Its antigen remains unidentified. This clonotype originated in a young man in good health and CMV-seronegative. The chain carries TRBV6-1 and TRBJ2-2, with D tentatively TRBD1 (5 bases). Sequencing was carried out using PBMCs. The CDR3 nucleotides are TGTGCCAGCAGTGAATATGGCAGGGTGAACACCGGGGAGCTGTTTTTT. This sequence encodes CASSEYGRVNTGELFF.